This TCR beta chain comes out of a study of shared T cell receptors in the human thymus. The length of the CDR3 is 18 residues. V lost 3 bases to trimming and J lost 0 bases, with 18 bases between them. Germline-derived CDR1 and CDR2 are LNHNV and YYDKDF (reference sequence). Repertoires were generated with immunoSEQ multiplex PCR, while TCRdb's copy carries only in-frame clones and drops some. This table has almost 550,000 clones, about four fifths appearing once. Another study also made use of these data, one on human thymus T cells. That study reports: In corrective heart surgery, resections were taken, and these provided the thymus tissue. Apparent bias marked the V and J gene usage of thymic and blood repertoires.

The sample taken for sequencing was thymocytes. This clonotype originated in a boy in the first two years of life with a congenital heart defect. The chain joins TRBV15 to TRBJ1-3, with D perhaps matching TRBD1 (6 bases). CDR3 sequence: CATSRGRTEKFSGNTIYF. DNA of the CDR3: TGTGCCACCAGCAGGGGCCGGACAGAAAAATTCTCTGGAAACACCATATATTTT.